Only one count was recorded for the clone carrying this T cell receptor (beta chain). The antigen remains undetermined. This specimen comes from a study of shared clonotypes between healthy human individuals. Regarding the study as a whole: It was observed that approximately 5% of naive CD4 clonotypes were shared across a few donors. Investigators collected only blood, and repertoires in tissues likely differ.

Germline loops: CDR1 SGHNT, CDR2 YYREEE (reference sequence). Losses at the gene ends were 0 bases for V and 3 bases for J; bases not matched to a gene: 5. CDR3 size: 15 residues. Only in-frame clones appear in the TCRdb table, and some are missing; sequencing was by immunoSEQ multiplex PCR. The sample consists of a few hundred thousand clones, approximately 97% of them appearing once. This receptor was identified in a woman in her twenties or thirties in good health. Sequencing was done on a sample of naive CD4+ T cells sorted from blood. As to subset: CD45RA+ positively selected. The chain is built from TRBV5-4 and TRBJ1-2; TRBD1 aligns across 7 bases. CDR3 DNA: TGTGCCAGCAGCTTGGGAGGGGGCGCAGACTATGGCTACACCTTC. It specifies CASSLGGGADYGYTF.